The present TCR beta chain was sequenced within a study of T cell repertoires in cytomegalovirus infection. Study background: The public TCR beta signatures pointed to both CMV infection and matching HLA type. Study-level findings and limits: CMV carriers with the relevant HLA were identified by cumulative public TCR beta family frequency.

Using its own MiXCR run on the reads, TCRdb lists one record per CDR3 protein. The data hold some 99,000 distinct CDR3 sequences, with 29% observed a single time. Turning to this clonotype: The antigen is unknown.

From germline, CDR1 is MNHEY and CDR2 SMNVEV (reference sequence). There are 13 residues in the CDR3. Trimming pared 4 bases from V and 0 bases from J, leaving 6 bases between. This material consisted of CD8+ T cells from cultured PBMCs, taken from culture after CMV antigen stimulation. The chain uses TRBV27 and TRBJ1-2; no firm D call. The sequence was obtained from a human donor in good health (CMV status not recorded). Some clones in this sample may be carry-over from other donors' samples. CDR3: CASSYSPNYGYTF. CDR3 nucleotides: TGTGCCAGCAGTTATAGTCCTAACTATGGCTACACCTTC.